This note documents a single T cell receptor (beta chain) sequence. Its antigen is as yet unknown. This sample is drawn from a study of CD4+ T cells in melanoma. Study results and caveats: A reported correlation linked neoantigen-specific CD4+ T cells to CD8+, macrophage and B cell function. Neoantigen-specific CD4+ T cells in melanoma reportedly had diverse differentiation states.

CDR1 KGHSH and CDR2 LQKENI come from the germline V gene. The CDR3 has 17 residues. Trimming stripped 3 bases from V and 8 bases from J, with 25 bases between. Data came from immunoSEQ multiplex PCR; TCRdb stores just in-frame clones and leaves some out. Of around 130,000 clones detected, approximately 91% appear once; the ten largest clones hold more than 1.5%. This receptor was taken from a human donor with melanoma. The chain recombines TRBV18 with TRBJ1-2, with a tentative D call TRBD1 (5 bases). CDR3 DNA: TGTGCCAGCTCACCGCAATCCGGGACCCGCTTAATTATGGGCTACACCTTC. The encoded protein is CASSPQSGTRLIMGYTF.